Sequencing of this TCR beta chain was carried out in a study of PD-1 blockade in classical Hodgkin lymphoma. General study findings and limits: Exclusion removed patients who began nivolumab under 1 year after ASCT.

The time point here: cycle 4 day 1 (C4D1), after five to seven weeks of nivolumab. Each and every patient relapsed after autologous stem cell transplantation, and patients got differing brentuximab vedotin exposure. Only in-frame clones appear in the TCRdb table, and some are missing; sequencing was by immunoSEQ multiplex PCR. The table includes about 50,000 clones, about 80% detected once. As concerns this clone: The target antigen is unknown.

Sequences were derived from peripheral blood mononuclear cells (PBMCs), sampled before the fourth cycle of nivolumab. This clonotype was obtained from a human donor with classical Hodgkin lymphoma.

CDR3 in amino acids: CASSLIPTSGYNEQFF. The CDR3 coding sequence is TGCGCCAGCAGCTTGATTCCAACTAGCGGCTACAATGAGCAGTTCTTC. V is TRBV5-1 and J is TRBJ2-1; 8 bases fit TRBD2. Germline CDR1 reads SGHRS; CDR2 reads YFSETQ. V shed 1 base, J shed 3 bases, and the junction held 6 bases outside the gene matches. The length of the CDR3 is 16 residues. Variable domain in full (rest from reference TRBV5-1 and TRBJ2-1): KAGVTQTPRYLIKTRGQQVTLSCSPISGHRSVSWYQQTPGQGLQFLFEYFSETQRNKGNFPGRFSGRQFSNSRSEMNVSTLELGDSALYLCASSLIPTSGYNEQFFGPGTRLTVL.